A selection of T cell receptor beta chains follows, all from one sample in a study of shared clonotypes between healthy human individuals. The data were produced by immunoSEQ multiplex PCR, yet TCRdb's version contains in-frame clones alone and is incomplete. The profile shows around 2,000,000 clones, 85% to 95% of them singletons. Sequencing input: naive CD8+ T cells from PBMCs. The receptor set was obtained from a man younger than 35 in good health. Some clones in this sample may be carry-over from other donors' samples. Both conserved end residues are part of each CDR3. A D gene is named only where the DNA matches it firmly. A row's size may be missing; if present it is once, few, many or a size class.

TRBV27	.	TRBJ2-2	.	CASSFSLLGELFF	TGTGCCAGCAGTTTTTCGCTTCTCGGGGAGCTGTTTTTT
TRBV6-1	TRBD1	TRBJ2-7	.	CASQDRGYEQYF	TGTGCCAGCCAGGACAGGGGCTACGAGCAGTACTTC
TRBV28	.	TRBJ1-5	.	CASSRDGYSNQPQHF	TGTGCCAGCAGTAGGGACGGTTATAGCAATCAGCCCCAGCATTTT
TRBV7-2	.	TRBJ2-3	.	CASRGRDSGFTDTQYF	TGTGCCAGCAGGGGCAGGGATTCGGGCTTCACAGATACGCAGTATTTT
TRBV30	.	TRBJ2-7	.	CAWSVGGPLSEQYF	TGTGCCTGGAGTGTGGGGGGACCTCTGAGCGAGCAGTACTTC
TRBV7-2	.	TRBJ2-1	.	CASSASAYLGGFF	TGTGCCAGCAGCGCATCAGCGTATTTAGGAGGGTTCTTC
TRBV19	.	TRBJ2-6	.	CASTGGANVLTF	TGTGCCAGTACAGGTGGGGCCAACGTCCTGACTTTC
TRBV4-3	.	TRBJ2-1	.	CASSQADTYNEQFF	TGCGCCAGCAGCCAAGCGGACACTTACAATGAGCAGTTCTTC
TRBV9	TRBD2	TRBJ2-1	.	CASSVEGLVGFDEQFF	TGTGCCAGCAGCGTAGAGGGACTAGTTGGTTTCGATGAGCAGTTCTTC
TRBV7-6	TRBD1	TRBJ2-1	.	CASSLVVGDRGRGEQFF	TGTGCCAGCAGCTTAGTTGTCGGGGACAGGGGGCGCGGTGAGCAGTTCTTC
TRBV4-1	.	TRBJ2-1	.	CASSRTSTSGAYNEQFF	TGCGCCAGCAGCCGAACGAGTACTAGTGGGGCCTACAATGAGCAGTTCTTC
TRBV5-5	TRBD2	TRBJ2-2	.	CASSSGLAGGNTGELFF	TGTGCCAGCAGCTCGGGACTAGCGGGAGGTAACACCGGGGAGCTGTTTTTT
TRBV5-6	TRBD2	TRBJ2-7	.	CASSSGGPNEQYF	TGTGCCAGCAGCTCGGGGGGGCCAAACGAGCAGTACTTC
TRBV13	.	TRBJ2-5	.	CASSSQGETQYF	TGTGCCAGCAGCTCCCAAGGGGAGACCCAGTACTTC
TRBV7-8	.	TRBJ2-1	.	CASSTFRASYNEQFF	TGTGCCAGCAGCACCTTTCGGGCCTCCTACAATGAGCAGTTCTTC
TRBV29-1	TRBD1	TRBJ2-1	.	CSVSRDSAFLSFHNEQFF	TGCAGCGTTTCGAGGGACAGCGCTTTTTTGAGCTTCCACAATGAGCAGTTCTTC
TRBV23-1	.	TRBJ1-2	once	CASSLRRGRGVRGYTF	TGCGCCAGCAGCCTCCGAAGGGGAAGGGGCGTTAGAGGCTACACCTTC
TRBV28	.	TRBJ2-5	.	CASSPVGVGTQYF	TGTGCCAGCAGCCCGGTAGGGGTTGGGACCCAGTACTTC
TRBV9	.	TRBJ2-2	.	CASSAPQVSTGELFF	TGTGCCAGCAGCGCTCCTCAGGTTTCCACCGGGGAGCTGTTTTTT